This T cell receptor beta chain appears in the sequencing data of a study of identical twins. Notes on the study in general: Researchers reported excess low generation probability among twin-shared out-of-frame alpha sequences. A partial confounding effect on zero-insertion analyses could come from invariant MAIT and iNKT cells.

TCRdb reanalysed the 5' RACE reads using MiXCR and keeps one entry per CDR3 protein. The sample consists of fewer than 450,000 distinct CDR3 sequences, 9% to 10% of them appearing once. This clonotype was observed once. Its antigen is not identified. Trimming cost V 5 bases and J 0 bases, with 12 bases left between them. The CDR3 contains 15 residues. The TCR sequence derives from a woman aged 45 to 65 in good health. The rearrangement joins TRBV12-3 or TRBV12-4 to TRBJ2-3, with D unresolved. The sample was naive T cells sorted from blood. The CDR3 DNA is TGTGCCAGCAGTCGAAACGGCGCTAGCACAGATACGCAGTATTTT. Translation gives CASSRNGASTDTQYF.